What follows describes a single T cell receptor beta chain. This clone was counted once. It lacks a known antigen. The sample holds no much larger clone one base away, and base qualities are not on file. The data derive from a study of memory CD4+ T cells and cytomegalovirus serostatus (dated by TCRdb to the late 2010s). Notes on the research overall: The 33 healthy Belgian adults in the cohort included 9 who were CMV seropositive and approximately 25 who were CMV seronegative. To replicate a published TCR-based CMV serostatus classifier, the researchers sequenced the CD4+ memory TCRbeta repertoires of a Belgian cohort whose cytomegalovirus serostatus was known.

What the authors observed across the whole study: On the Belgian cohort, the classifier based on the original framework reached a median bootstrapped AUC of approximately 0.94, with a 95% CI of 0.76-1.00. Among the 160 or so previously reported CMV-associated TCRbeta sequences, 65 to 85 showed up in the CD4+ memory repertoires, with each one found in between one and five individuals. The results were read as suggesting that the CMV-associated TCR signature is, for the most part, present in the CD4+ memory repertoire. CMV serostatus prediction reached a median bootstrapped AUC of around 0.95 with the original framework and around 0.91 with a US-trained random forest. Only CD4+CD45RO+ memory cells were sequenced, in contrast to the original study, in which naive and memory CD4+ and CD8+ populations were covered.

Based on the germline V gene, the CDR1 and CDR2 sequences are SQVTM and ANQGSEA. V was cut back by 4 bases and J by 5 bases, leaving a gap of 17 bases between them. From cysteine to phenylalanine, the CDR3 is 14 amino acids long. Only the CDR3 portion is preserved as DNA: 42 bases, with reading frame beginning at the first base. Genomic DNA was extracted from sorted cells with the Quick-DNA Microprep Kit. Amplification of TCRbeta DNA was done with the immunoSEQ hsTCRbeta kit, following the protocol from the manufacturer. An Illumina MiSeq instrument was used to sequence the TCRbeta libraries. On the authors' methods: Following removal of out-of-frame sequences, some 2 million distinct TCRbeta sequences were retained, with an average of approximately 64,000 per individual. Each individual was scored by the count of 150 or so previously reported CMV-associated TCRbeta sequences and the total productive distinct TCRbeta count. A beta-binomial model was reimplemented in Python, and random forests from scikit-learn, run with default parameters, were trained on data from the US cohort. Classifier performance on the Belgian cohort was reported as the median AUC with percentile confidence intervals calculated over 10,000 bootstrap iterations. The table comes from immuneACCESS by way of TCRdb, which keeps in-frame sequences with V and J called. Part of the clones is missing from these tables; in studies checked, under half for an unresolved V gene and the rest for unknown reasons. V, J and clone size derive from that table, while D and trimming were established from the DNA sequence. Across this sample there are 85,000 to 100,000 clones, with over 70% seen only once. Approximately 4% of the sample lies in the top ten.

Single viable CD3+CD4+CD8-CD45RO+ cells were sorted as memory CD4+ T cells on a FACSAria II. To determine CMV serostatus, a Roche Elecsys assay was used that detects serum IgG against CMV pp150, pp28, p38 and p52. Following thawing, total CD4+ T cells were enriched through positive selection using CD4 magnetic microbeads. The samples came from a different study that was designed specifically to examine the CD4+ T cell memory repertoire. Peripheral blood mononuclear cells were isolated and cryopreserved according to standard operating procedures, and serum was kept at -80 degrees C. The staining used CD3-PerCP (BW264/56), CD4-APC (RPA-T4), CD45RO-PE (UCHT1) and CD8-Pacific Orange (3B5) antibodies, and Sytox blue was used to exclude non-viable cells.

The chain is made from TRBV29-1 and TRBJ1-1; the D gene is perhaps TRBD1, from 6 matching bases. The source of this sequence is an adult in good health and CMV-seropositive. Specimen: memory CD4+ T cells from blood. The bases are TGCAGCGTTGTGGCGCGAGGGACAACGACTGAAGCTTTCTTT. This encodes CSVVARGTTTEAFF.